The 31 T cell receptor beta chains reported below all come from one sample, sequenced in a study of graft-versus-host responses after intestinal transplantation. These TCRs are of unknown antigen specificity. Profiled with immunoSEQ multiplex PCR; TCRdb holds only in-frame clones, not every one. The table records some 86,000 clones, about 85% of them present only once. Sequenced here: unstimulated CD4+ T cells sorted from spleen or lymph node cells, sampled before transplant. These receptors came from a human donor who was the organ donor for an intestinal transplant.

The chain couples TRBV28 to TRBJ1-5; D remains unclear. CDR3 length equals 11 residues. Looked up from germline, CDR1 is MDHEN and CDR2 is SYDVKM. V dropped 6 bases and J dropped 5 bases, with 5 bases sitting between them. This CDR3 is CASRRDQPQHF. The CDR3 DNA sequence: TGTGCCAGCAGGAGGGATCAGCCCCAGCATTTT.

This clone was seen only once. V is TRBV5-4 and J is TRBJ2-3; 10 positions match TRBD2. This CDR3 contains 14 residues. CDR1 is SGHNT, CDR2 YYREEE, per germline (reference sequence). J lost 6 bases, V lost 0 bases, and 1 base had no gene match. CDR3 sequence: CASSLASGSDTQYF. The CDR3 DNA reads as TGTGCCAGCAGCTTGGCTAGCGGGAGTGATACGCAGTATTTT.

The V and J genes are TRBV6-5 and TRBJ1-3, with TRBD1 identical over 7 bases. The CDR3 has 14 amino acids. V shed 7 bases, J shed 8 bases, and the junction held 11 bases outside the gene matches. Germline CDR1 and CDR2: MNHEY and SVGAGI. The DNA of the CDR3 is TGTGCCAGCATGGACCGACAGGGAGTGGACACCATATATTTT. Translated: CASMDRQGVDTIYF.

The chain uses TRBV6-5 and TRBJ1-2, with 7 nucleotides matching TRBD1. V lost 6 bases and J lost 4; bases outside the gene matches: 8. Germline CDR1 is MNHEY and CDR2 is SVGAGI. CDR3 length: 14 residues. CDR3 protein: CASRRQWDSYGYTF. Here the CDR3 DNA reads TGTGCCAGCAGACGACAGTGGGACAGCTATGGCTACACCTTC.

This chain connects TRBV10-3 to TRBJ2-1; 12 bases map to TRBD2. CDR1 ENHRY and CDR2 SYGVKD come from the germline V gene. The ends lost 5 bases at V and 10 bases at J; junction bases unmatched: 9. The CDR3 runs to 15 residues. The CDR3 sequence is CAISSGLAGLWEQFF. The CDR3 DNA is TGTGCCATCAGTTCCGGACTAGCGGGATTGTGGGAGCAGTTCTTC.

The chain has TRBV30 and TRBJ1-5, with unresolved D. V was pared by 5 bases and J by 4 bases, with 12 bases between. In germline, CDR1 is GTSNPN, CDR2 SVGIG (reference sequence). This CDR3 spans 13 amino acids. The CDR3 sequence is CAWGWEGNQPQHF. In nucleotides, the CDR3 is TGTGCCTGGGGGTGGGAGGGTAATCAGCCCCAGCATTTT.

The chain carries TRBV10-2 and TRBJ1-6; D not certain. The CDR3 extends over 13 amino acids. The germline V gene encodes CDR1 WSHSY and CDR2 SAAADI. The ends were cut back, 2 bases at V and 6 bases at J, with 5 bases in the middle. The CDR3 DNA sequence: TGCGCCAGCAGTGAGCGGAGTAATTCACCCCTCCACTTT. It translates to CASSERSNSPLHF.

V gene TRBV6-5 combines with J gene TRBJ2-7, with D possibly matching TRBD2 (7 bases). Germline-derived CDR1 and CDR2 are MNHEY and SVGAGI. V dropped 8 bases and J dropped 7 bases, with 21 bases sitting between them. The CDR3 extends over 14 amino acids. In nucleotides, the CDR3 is TGTGCCAGCCGATTCGGGGGGCGCACGGGGGAGCAGTACTTC. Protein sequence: CASRFGGRTGEQYF.

DNA of the CDR3: TGTGCCAGCAGCTCCACGCAGACAGGGCAAAACTACGAGCAGTACTTC. This sequence encodes CASSSTQTGQNYEQYF. V usage is TRBV5-6 and J usage is TRBJ2-7, with 7 bases identical to TRBD1. The germline V gene has CDR1 SGHDT and CDR2 YYEEEE. The CDR3 spans 16 residues. J was trimmed by 3 bases and V by 3 bases; bases with no gene match: 12. The full variable domain, its missing parts supplied by reference TRBV5-6 and TRBJ2-7, is DAGVTQSPTHLIKTRGQQVTLRCSPKSGHDTVSWYQQALGQGPQFIFQYYEEEERQRGNFPDRFSGHQFPNYSSELNVNALLLGDSALYLCASSSTQTGQNYEQYFGPGTRLTVT.

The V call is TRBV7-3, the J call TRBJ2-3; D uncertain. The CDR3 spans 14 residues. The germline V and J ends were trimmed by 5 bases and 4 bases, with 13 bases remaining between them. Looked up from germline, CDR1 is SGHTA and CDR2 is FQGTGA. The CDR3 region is CASSPLSAPDTQYF. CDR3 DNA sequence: TGTGCCAGCAGCCCCCTATCTGCCCCAGATACGCAGTATTTT.

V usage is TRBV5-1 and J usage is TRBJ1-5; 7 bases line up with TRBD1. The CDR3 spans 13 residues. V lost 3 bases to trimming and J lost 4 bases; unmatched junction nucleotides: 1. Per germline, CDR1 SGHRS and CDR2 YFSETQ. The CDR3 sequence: CASSWGQNQPQHF. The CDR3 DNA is TGCGCCAGCAGCTGGGGACAGAATCAGCCCCAGCATTTT.

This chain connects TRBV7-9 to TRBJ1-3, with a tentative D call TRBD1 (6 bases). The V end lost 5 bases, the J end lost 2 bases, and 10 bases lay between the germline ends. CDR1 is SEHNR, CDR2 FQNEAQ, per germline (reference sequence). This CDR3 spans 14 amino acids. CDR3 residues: CASSTQGPGNTIYF. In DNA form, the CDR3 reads TGTGCCAGCAGCACCCAGGGGCCTGGAAACACCATATATTTT.

CDR3 nucleotides: TGTGCCAGCAGTGAAGGGGGTGGGAGCCTAGCCAAAAACATTCAGTACTTC. Translation: CASSEGGGSLAKNIQYF. The rearrangement uses TRBV2 and TRBJ2-4; D perhaps matches TRBD2 (5 bases). Germline lookup yields CDR1 SNHLY and CDR2 FYNNEI. This CDR3 is built from 17 residues. V dropped 1 base and J dropped 0 bases, with 13 bases sitting between them.

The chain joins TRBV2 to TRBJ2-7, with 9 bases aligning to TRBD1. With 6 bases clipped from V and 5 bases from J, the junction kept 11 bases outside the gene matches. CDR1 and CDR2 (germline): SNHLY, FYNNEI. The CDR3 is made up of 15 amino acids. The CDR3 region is CASRGTTGGWDEQYF. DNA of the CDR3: TGTGCCAGCAGGGGCACTACAGGGGGCTGGGACGAGCAGTACTTC.

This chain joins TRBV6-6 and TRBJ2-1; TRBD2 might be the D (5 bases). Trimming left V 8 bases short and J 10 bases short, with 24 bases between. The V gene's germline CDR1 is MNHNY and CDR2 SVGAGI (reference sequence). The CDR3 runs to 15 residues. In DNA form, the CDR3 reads TGTGCCAGCGCGAAGGTCGAGGGCCCCGTTTCCGAGCAGTTCTTC. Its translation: CASAKVEGPVSEQFF.

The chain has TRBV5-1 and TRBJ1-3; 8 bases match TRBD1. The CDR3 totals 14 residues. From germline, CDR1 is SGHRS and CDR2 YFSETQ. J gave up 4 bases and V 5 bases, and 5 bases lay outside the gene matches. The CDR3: CASSPRTGGNTIYF. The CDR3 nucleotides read TGCGCCAGCAGTCCTCGGACAGGGGGAAACACCATATATTTT.

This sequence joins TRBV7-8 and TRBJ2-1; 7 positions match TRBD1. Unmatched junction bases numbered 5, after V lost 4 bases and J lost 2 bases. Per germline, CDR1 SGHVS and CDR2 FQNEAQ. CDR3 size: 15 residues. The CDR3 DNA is TGTGCCAGCAGCTGGGGACAGCCTACCTACAATGAGCAGTTCTTC. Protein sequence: CASSWGQPTYNEQFF.

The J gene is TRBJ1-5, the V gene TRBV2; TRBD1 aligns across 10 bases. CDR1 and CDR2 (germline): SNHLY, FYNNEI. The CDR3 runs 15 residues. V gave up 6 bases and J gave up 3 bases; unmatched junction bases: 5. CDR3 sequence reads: CASSGTGAINQPQHF. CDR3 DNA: TGTGCCAGCAGCGGGACAGGGGCCATCAATCAGCCCCAGCATTTT. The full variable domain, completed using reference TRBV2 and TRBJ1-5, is EPEVTQTPSHQVTQMGQEVILRCVPISNHLYFYWYRQILGQKVEFLVSFYNNEISEKSEIFDDQFSVERPDGSNFTLKIRSTKLEDSAMYFCASSGTGAINQPQHFGDGTRLSIL.

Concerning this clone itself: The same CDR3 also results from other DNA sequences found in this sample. As DNA, the CDR3 is TGTGCCAGCAGCGGGACAGGGAACTATGGCTACACCTTC. This gives the protein CASSGTGNYGYTF. The genes are TRBV5-4 and TRBJ1-2; 9 bases are a match to TRBD1. V gave up 4 bases and J gave up 2 bases; unmatched junction bases: 0. The CDR3 loop spans 13 amino acids. Per germline, CDR1 SGHNT and CDR2 YYREEE (reference sequence).

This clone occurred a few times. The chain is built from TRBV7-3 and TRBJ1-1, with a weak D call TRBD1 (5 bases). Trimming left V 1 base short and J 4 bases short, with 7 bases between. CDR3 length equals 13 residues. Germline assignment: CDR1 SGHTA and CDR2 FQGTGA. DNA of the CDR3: TGTGCCAGCAGCTTAATGGGGGGCACTGAAGCTTTCTTT. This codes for CASSLMGGTEAFF. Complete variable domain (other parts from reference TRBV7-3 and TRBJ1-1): GAGVSQTPSNKVTEKGKYVELRCDPISGHTALYWYRQSLGQGPEFLIYFQGTGAADDSGLPNDRFFAVRPEGSVSTLKIQRTERGDSAVYLCASSLMGGTEAFFGQGTRLTVV.

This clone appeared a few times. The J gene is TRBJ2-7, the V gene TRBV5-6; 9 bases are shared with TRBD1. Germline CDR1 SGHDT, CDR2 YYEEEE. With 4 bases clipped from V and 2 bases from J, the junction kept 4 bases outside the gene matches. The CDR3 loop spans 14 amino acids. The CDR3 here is CASSRTGAPYEQYF. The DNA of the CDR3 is TGTGCCAGCAGCCGGACAGGGGCGCCCTACGAGCAGTACTTC.

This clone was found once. CDR3 residues: CAHGQGETQYF. For the CDR3, the DNA is TGTGCCCACGGTCAGGGAGAGACCCAGTACTTC. The chain has TRBV30 and TRBJ2-5; tentatively, D is TRBD1 (5 bases). Trimming cost V 8 bases and J 4 bases, with 11 bases left between them. In germline, CDR1 is GTSNPN, CDR2 SVGIG (reference sequence). CDR3 size: 11 residues.

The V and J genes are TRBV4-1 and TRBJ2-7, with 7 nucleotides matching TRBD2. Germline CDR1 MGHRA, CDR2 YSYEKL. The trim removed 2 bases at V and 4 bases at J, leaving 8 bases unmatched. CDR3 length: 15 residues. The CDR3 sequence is CASSQPGGLGYEQYF. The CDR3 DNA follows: TGCGCCAGCAGCCAACCGGGAGGCCTGGGTTACGAGCAGTACTTC.

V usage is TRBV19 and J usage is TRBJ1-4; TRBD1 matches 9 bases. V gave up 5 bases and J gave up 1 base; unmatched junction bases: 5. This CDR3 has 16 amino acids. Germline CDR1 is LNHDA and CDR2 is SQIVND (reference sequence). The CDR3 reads CASSYDRGETNEKLFF. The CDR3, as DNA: TGTGCCAGTAGTTACGACAGGGGGGAAACTAATGAAAAACTGTTTTTT.

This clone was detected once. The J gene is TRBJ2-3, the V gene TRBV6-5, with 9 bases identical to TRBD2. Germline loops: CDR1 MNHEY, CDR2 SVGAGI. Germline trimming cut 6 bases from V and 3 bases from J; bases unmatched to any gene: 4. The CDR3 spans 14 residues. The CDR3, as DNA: TGTGCCAGCAGACCGGGACTAGCAACAGATACGCAGTATTTT. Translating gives CASRPGLATDTQYF.

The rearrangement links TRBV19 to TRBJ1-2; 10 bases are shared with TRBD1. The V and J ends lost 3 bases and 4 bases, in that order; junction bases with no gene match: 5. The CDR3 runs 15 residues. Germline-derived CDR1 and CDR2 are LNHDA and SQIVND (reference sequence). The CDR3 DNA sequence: TGTGCCAGTAGTATTCGGACAGGGGGATCCTATGGCTACACCTTC. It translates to CASSIRTGGSYGYTF.

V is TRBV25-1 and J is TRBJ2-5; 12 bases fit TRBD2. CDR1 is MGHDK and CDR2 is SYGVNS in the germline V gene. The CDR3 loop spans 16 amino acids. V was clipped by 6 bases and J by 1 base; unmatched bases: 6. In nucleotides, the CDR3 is TGTGCCAGCAGCCGAATGGGACTAGCGGGCCAAGAGACCCAGTACTTC. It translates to CASSRMGLAGQETQYF.

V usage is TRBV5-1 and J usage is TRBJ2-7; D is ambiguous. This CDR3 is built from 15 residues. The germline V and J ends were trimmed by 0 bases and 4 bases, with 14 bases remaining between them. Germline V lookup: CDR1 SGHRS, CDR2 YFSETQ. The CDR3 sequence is CASSLGLAEAYEQYF. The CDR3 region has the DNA TGCGCCAGCAGCTTGGGGTTGGCGGAAGCATACGAGCAGTACTTC.

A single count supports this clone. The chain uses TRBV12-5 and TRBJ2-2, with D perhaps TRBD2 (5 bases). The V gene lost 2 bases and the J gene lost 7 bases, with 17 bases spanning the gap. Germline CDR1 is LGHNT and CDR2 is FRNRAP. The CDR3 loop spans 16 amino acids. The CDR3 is CASGLYEGAFRGELFF. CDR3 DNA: TGTGCTAGTGGTTTGTACGAGGGTGCTTTTCGCGGGGAGCTGTTTTTT.

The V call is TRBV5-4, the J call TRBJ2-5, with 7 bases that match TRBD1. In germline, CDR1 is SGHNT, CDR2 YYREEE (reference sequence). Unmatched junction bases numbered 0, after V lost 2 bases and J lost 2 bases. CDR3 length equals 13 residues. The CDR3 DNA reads TGTGCCAGCAGCTTCAGGGGGCAAGAGACCCAGTACTTC. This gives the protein CASSFRGQETQYF.

The CDR3: CASTLGQGEAGYTF. The CDR3, as DNA: TGCGCCAGCACCCTGGGACAGGGTGAGGCTGGCTACACCTTC. The V gene is TRBV5-1, the J gene TRBJ1-2, with 9 bases aligning to TRBD1. This CDR3 has 14 residues. The ends lost 6 bases at V and 7 bases at J; junction bases unmatched: 10. The germline V gene encodes CDR1 SGHRS and CDR2 YFSETQ.